The next 27 T cell receptor beta chains were all read from a single sample in a study of blood T cell repertoires in COVID-19 (dated by TCRdb to 2018 to 2020). Library preparation was by the immunoSEQ multiplex PCR assay. TCRdb took this table from immuneACCESS and kept in-frame rearrangements with V and J called. Such tables lack part of the clones; where checked against another copy, unresolved V genes explain under half of the gap, and the rest is unexplained. A total of 42,000 or so clones appear in this sample, 81% of them only once. The ten largest clones add up to approximately 37% of the sample. Sequencing was performed on peripheral blood. These receptors were collected from a man aged 35 to 55 with active or convalescent COVID-19.

This clone was recorded once. The chain joins TRBV5-6 to TRBJ1-2, with TRBD1 matching over 7 bases. J was trimmed by 6 bases and V by 3 bases; bases with no gene match: 11. Germline CDR1 and CDR2: SGHDT and YYEEEE. The CDR3 is 15 residues long. The CDR3 loop is CASSSLSQGLNGYTF. CDR3 DNA sequence: TGTGCCAGCAGCTCCTTATCACAGGGGTTAAATGGCTACACCTTC.

V gene TRBV2 combines with J gene TRBJ1-6; D is unclear. Trimming shortened V by 4 bases and J by 0 bases, and 7 bases separated the two germline ends. The germline gives CDR1 SNHLY, CDR2 FYNNEI. There are 15 residues in the CDR3. CDR3 sequence: CASSVRSSYNSPLHF. CDR3 nucleotides: TGTGCCAGCAGTGTGAGGAGCTCCTATAATTCACCCCTCCACTTT.

The gene calls are TRBV5-1 and TRBJ2-7, with 10 nucleotides matching TRBD1. Germline V gives CDR1 SGHRS, CDR2 YFSETQ. The CDR3 totals 14 residues. The J segment lost 2 bases and the V segment lost 6 bases, leaving 5 bases of the junction unmatched. As DNA, the CDR3 is TGCGCCAGCAAAATCGACAGGGGGCCCTACGAGCAGTACTTC. Encoded protein: CASKIDRGPYEQYF.

The J gene is TRBJ2-3, the V gene TRBV6-4, with 11 bases aligning to TRBD2. J gave up 2 bases and V 2 bases, and 6 bases lay outside the gene matches. Germline V gene data show CDR1 as MRHNA and CDR2 as SNTAGT. This CDR3 contains 17 residues. The chain's CDR3 is CASSDTWTSGYTDTQYF. The CDR3 region has the DNA TGTGCCAGCAGTGACACCTGGACTAGCGGGTACACAGATACGCAGTATTTT.

This sequence joins TRBV7-2 and TRBJ1-2, with D perhaps matching TRBD1 (5 bases). CDR1 SGHTA and CDR2 FQGNSA come from the germline V gene. This CDR3 spans 12 amino acids. The germline V and J ends were trimmed by 10 bases and 6 bases, with 15 bases remaining between them. The CDR3: CATGTLINGYTF. The CDR3 DNA follows: TGTGCCACAGGGACTCTAATCAATGGCTACACCTTC.

This clone occurred once. The rearrangement links TRBV7-6 to TRBJ2-1, with TRBD1 matching over 10 bases. The junction had 8 bases not matched to a gene; V was cut back by 6 bases and J by 9 bases. The CDR3 loop spans 14 amino acids. Germline-derived CDR1 and CDR2 are SGHVS and FNYEAQ. The CDR3 reads CASSNRDRGGEQFF. Here the CDR3 DNA reads TGTGCCAGCAGTAACCGGGACAGGGGCGGTGAGCAGTTCTTC.

The rearrangement uses TRBV4-3 and TRBJ1-1, with D possibly matching TRBD1 (6 bases). CDR3 size: 13 residues. V lost 6 bases, J lost 7 bases, and 15 bases lay in between. Germline V lookup: CDR1 LGHNA, CDR2 YSLEER. DNA for the CDR3: TGCGCCAGCAGGGAAAAGGGGGGGGGTGAAGCTTTCTTT. Protein sequence: CASREKGGGEAFF.

The chain uses TRBV4-2 and TRBJ1-2; no clear D. The CDR3 is made up of 16 amino acids. Germline V CDR1 and CDR2: LGHNA, YNFKEQ. With 0 bases removed from V and 2 bases from J, the gap between germline ends came to 13 bases. CDR3 coding DNA: TGTGCCAGCAGCCAAGATCACCGGGAAGGAAACTATGGCTACACCTTC. Amino acid sequence: CASSQDHREGNYGYTF.

The genes are TRBV5-1 and TRBJ2-3; 8 nucleotides match TRBD2. The germline gives CDR1 SGHRS, CDR2 YFSETQ. The CDR3 contains 16 residues. V lost 0 bases, J lost 4 bases, and 7 bases stayed unmatched. The CDR3 DNA is TGCGCCAGCAGCTTGGACGCCGGGGGGGCCGCAGATACGCAGTATTTT. The encoded protein is CASSLDAGGAADTQYF.

The chain recombines TRBV3-1 (or the pseudogene TRBV3-2) with TRBJ2-1; TRBD1 might be the D (5 bases). Germline lookup yields CDR1 LGHDT and CDR2 YNNKEL (reference sequence). The germline V and J ends were trimmed by 0 bases and 0 bases, with 9 bases remaining between them. This CDR3 region has 16 residues. The CDR3 protein is CASSQEGALSYNEQFF. In DNA, the CDR3 is TGTGCCAGCAGCCAAGAAGGGGCACTCTCCTACAATGAGCAGTTCTTC.

The rearrangement joins TRBV27 to TRBJ1-4; D ambiguous. This CDR3 is 17 amino acids long. Germline CDR1 MNHEY, CDR2 SMNVEV (reference sequence). V was trimmed by 5 bases and J by 0 bases, leaving 16 bases between them. Here the CDR3 reads CASSPFSGIATNEKLFF. DNA of the CDR3: TGTGCCAGCAGTCCGTTCTCGGGTATTGCAACTAATGAAAAACTGTTTTTT.

The rearrangement joins TRBV4-1 to TRBJ1-5; TRBD1 might be the D (6 bases). This CDR3 contains 15 residues. Trimming removed 0 bases from V and 6 bases from J, with 12 bases in between. Per germline, CDR1 MGHRA and CDR2 YSYEKL. This CDR3 reads CASSQDFTGFQPQHF. The DNA of the CDR3 is TGCGCCAGCAGCCAAGATTTCACAGGGTTTCAGCCCCAGCATTTT.

The chain employs TRBV9 and TRBJ2-2; D call uncertain. Trimming stripped 0 bases from V and 1 base from J, with 7 bases between. The CDR3 is made up of 15 amino acids. Germline-derived CDR1 and CDR2 are SGDLS and YYNGEE. This CDR3 reads CASSVAPGNTGELFF. CDR3 DNA sequence: TGTGCCAGCAGCGTAGCACCCGGGAACACCGGGGAGCTGTTTTTT.

V and J are TRBV6-1 and TRBJ2-2; no definite D call. The CDR3 spans 14 residues. Trimming took 2 bases from V and 5 from J, leaving 9 bases between them. The germline V gene encodes CDR1 MNHNS and CDR2 SASEGT. The CDR3 spells CASSERTATGELFF. The DNA of the CDR3 is TGTGCCAGCAGTGAACGTACAGCAACCGGGGAGCTGTTTTTT.

The CDR3: CASSPGTGPYEQYF. Written as DNA, the CDR3 is TGCGCCAGCAGCCCCGGGACAGGGCCCTACGAGCAGTACTTC. This chain uses TRBV5-1 with TRBJ2-7; 9 positions agree with TRBD1. The CDR3 consists of 14 residues. The V gene end was trimmed by 4 bases and the J gene end by 2 bases; junction bases not matched to a gene: 4. Germline CDR1 and CDR2: SGHRS and YFSETQ.

The chain links TRBV6-5 to TRBJ1-1, with 8 positions matching TRBD1. V lost 5 bases to trimming and J lost 8 bases; unmatched junction nucleotides: 7. This CDR3 comprises 13 residues. CDR1 and CDR2 (germline): MNHEY, SVGAGI. The CDR3 DNA reads as TGTGCCAGCAGTCGTGGACAGGGCCGAGAAGCTTTCTTT. Translated: CASSRGQGREAFF.

The V call is TRBV4-1, the J call TRBJ2-3; 7 bases agree with TRBD1. Germline V gives CDR1 MGHRA, CDR2 YSYEKL. Trimming at V came to 1 base and at J to 3 bases, leaving 7 bases not matched to a gene. This CDR3 has 16 amino acids. The CDR3 is CASSQAHRGPTDTQYF. CDR3 in DNA: TGCGCCAGCAGCCAAGCTCACAGGGGTCCTACAGATACGCAGTATTTT.

The chain couples TRBV5-1 to TRBJ2-5, with D possibly matching TRBD2 (6 bases). Germline CDR1 is SGHRS and CDR2 is YFSETQ. The CDR3 sequence is 12 residues long. The V end was cut by 4 bases, the J end by 7 bases, with 11 bases between. The CDR3 loop reads CASSGTLGTQYF. CDR3 bases: TGCGCCAGCAGCGGGACTCTGGGGACCCAGTACTTC. The whole variable domain, remainder taken from reference TRBV5-1 and TRBJ2-5, is KAGVTQTPRYLIKTRGQQVTLSCSPISGHRSVSWYQQTPGQGLQFLFEYFSETQRNKGNFPGRFSGRQFSNSRSEMNVSTLELGDSALYLCASSGTLGTQYFGPGTRLLVL.

As regards this clone: The junction differs from germline at one of its ends, possibly a read error. CDR3 sequence (DNA): TGCAGCGTTGAAGATCGTGACAGGCCTCGTCCCATCTTC. The encoded protein is CSVEDRDRPRPIF. This chain connects TRBV29-1 to TRBJ1-2, with a weak D call TRBD1 (6 bases). CDR1 and CDR2 from the germline V gene are SQVTM and ANQGSEA. The CDR3 extends over 13 amino acids.

V gene TRBV6-7 combines with J gene TRBJ2-2, with D possibly matching TRBD1 (5 bases). TRBV6-7 is labeled an ORF, and its function is uncertain. The CDR3 has 13 amino acids. The V end lost 9 bases, the J end lost 3 bases, and 11 bases lay between the germline ends. This CDR3 is CARDWGDTGELFF. As DNA, the CDR3 is TGTGCCAGAGACTGGGGCGACACCGGGGAGCTGTTTTTT.

The V call is TRBV18, the J call TRBJ1-1; D not resolved. CDR3 length equals 16 residues. The V and J ends lost 1 base and 5 bases respectively, with 17 bases between them. Germline CDR1 KGHSH, CDR2 LQKENI. The CDR3, as DNA: TGTGCCAGCTCACCACGATCTCTAGGCGAGGGAACTGAAGCTTTCTTT. This sequence encodes CASSPRSLGEGTEAFF.

The chain uses TRBV27 and TRBJ1-1; 7 nucleotides line up with TRBD1. Trimming took 3 bases from V and 2 from J; bases not matched to a gene: 3. CDR3 length: 14 amino acids. The germline V gene encodes CDR1 MNHEY and CDR2 SMNVEV (reference sequence). In DNA, the CDR3 is TGTGCCAGCAGTTTGACAGGGCCTAACACTGAAGCTTTCTTT. Encoded protein: CASSLTGPNTEAFF.

CDR3 in amino acids: CAISDEVRGATEAFF. CDR3 sequence (DNA): TGTGCCATCAGTGATGAGGTCCGGGGTGCCACTGAAGCTTTCTTT. This chain links TRBV10-3 with TRBJ1-1; D not resolved. Germline values: CDR1 ENHRY, CDR2 SYGVKD. There are 15 residues in the CDR3. Trimming shortened V by 3 bases and J by 4 bases, and 15 bases separated the two germline ends.

The chain combines TRBV6-5 with TRBJ2-1, with 9 bases identical to TRBD2. Looked up from germline, CDR1 is MNHEY and CDR2 is SVGAGI. Unmatched junction bases numbered 10, after V lost 6 bases and J lost 10 bases. This CDR3 region has 14 residues. The CDR3 coding sequence is TGTGCCAGCAGAGTAGCGGGAGCTTCGGGGGAGCAGTTCTTC. Translated, it gives CASRVAGASGEQFF.

The chain is built from TRBV7-3 and TRBJ2-3; 10 bases are shared with TRBD2. This CDR3 spans 17 amino acids. Germline trimming cut 3 bases from V and 1 base from J; bases unmatched to any gene: 7. CDR1 and CDR2 (germline): SGHTA, FQGTGA. The CDR3: CASSFPSGGAGTDTQYF. The CDR3 DNA follows: TGTGCCAGCAGCTTTCCCAGCGGGGGGGCCGGCACAGATACGCAGTATTTT.

The chain has TRBV5-4 and TRBJ2-7; unclear D gene. The CDR3 has 15 residues. The ends were cut back, 3 bases at V and 0 bases at J, with 13 bases in the middle. CDR1 and CDR2 (germline): SGHNT, YYREEE (reference sequence). The CDR3 DNA reads TGTGCCAGCAGCTCAACTACCGCGTACTCCTACGAGCAGTACTTC. Translated, it gives CASSSTTAYSYEQYF.

This chain uses TRBV7-9 with TRBJ2-5; 9 bases line up with TRBD1. The CDR3 consists of 15 residues. Per germline, CDR1 SEHNR and CDR2 FQNEAQ (reference sequence). The V gene end was trimmed by 5 bases and the J gene end by 4 bases; junction bases not matched to a gene: 8. CDR3 sequence (DNA): TGTGCCAGCAGCCCGGGGGACAGGGTTCGAGAGACCCAGTACTTC. It yields the protein CASSPGDRVRETQYF.